The 26 T cell receptor beta chains below come from one sample, sequenced in a study of blood T cell repertoires in COVID-19. The protocol was immunoSEQ multiplex PCR, while the TCRdb copy is restricted to in-frame clones and leaves out a portion. The repertoire holds around 86,000 clones, with around 87% as singletons. Sequences were obtained from peripheral blood. The source of these receptors is a human donor with acute or convalescent COVID-19. The donor label of this sample is uncertain.

The chain couples TRBV4-3 to TRBJ1-2; a possible D gene is TRBD1 (6 bases). The V gene's germline CDR1 is LGHNA and CDR2 YSLEER. There are 15 residues in the CDR3. V was shortened by 0 bases and J by 4 bases, with 12 bases between the two germline ends. Here the CDR3 DNA reads TGCGCCAGCAGCCAAGATCTGGGGACATCCTATGGCTACACCTTC. Translating it yields CASSQDLGTSYGYTF.

The chain uses TRBV2 and TRBJ2-5, with a tentative D call TRBD2 (6 bases). Trimming pared 6 bases from V and 4 bases from J, leaving 12 bases between. The germline CDR1 and CDR2 sequences are SNHLY and FYNNEI. This CDR3 comprises 13 residues. Written as DNA, the CDR3 is TGTGCCAGCAGGGGAGGAGCGGGAGAGACCCAGTACTTC. As protein: CASRGGAGETQYF.

This chain uses TRBV3-1 (or the pseudogene TRBV3-2) with TRBJ2-1, with 14 bases matching TRBD2. The trim removed 2 bases at V and 6 bases at J, leaving 3 bases unmatched. The V gene's germline CDR1 is LGHDT and CDR2 YNNKEL (reference sequence). The CDR3 has 16 amino acids. The CDR3 DNA reads as TGTGCCAGCAGCCAAAAGACTAGCGGGGGGGGCAATGAGCAGTTCTTC. Protein sequence: CASSQKTSGGGNEQFF.

The chain employs TRBV21-1 and TRBJ2-3; the table calls TRBD2, which could not be checked here. TRBV21-1 is labeled a pseudogene. This CDR3 has 20 residues. CDR3: CASSKRQTSGAGRGPDTQYF. DNA for the CDR3: TGTGCCAGCAGCAAACGTCAGACTAGCGGGGCCGGCAGGGGGCCAGATACGCAGTATTTT.

V gene TRBV7-9 combines with J gene TRBJ1-2; 10 bases map to TRBD1. This CDR3 comprises 15 residues. V was clipped by 5 bases and J by 1 base; unmatched bases: 4. The germline CDR1 and CDR2 sequences are SEHNR and FQNEAQ (reference sequence). The CDR3, as DNA: TGTGCCAGCAGCCCCCGGACAGGGGGTAACTATGGCTACACCTTC. This encodes CASSPRTGGNYGYTF.

This clone was counted a few times. The chain has TRBV4-2 and TRBJ2-7, with D perhaps matching TRBD2 (7 bases). The CDR3 totals 17 residues. Germline-derived CDR1 and CDR2 are LGHNA and YNFKEQ. Trimming took off 0 bases at V and 4 bases at J, with 19 bases between the two ends. The CDR3 reads CASSQDPTGGISYEQYF. CDR3 nucleotide sequence: TGTGCCAGCAGCCAAGACCCTACGGGGGGCATTTCTTACGAGCAGTACTTC.

This clone has only one observation. The chain couples TRBV7-9 to TRBJ2-1; D is undetermined. Germline V lookup: CDR1 SEHNR, CDR2 FQNEAQ (reference sequence). V shed 6 bases and J shed 8 bases, with 14 bases lying between them. This CDR3 region has 13 residues. CDR3 loop: CASSRAGPDEQFF. For the CDR3, the DNA is TGTGCCAGCAGTCGAGCTGGGCCTGATGAGCAGTTCTTC.

V is TRBV18 and J is TRBJ1-2; D gene unclear. The CDR3 extends over 14 amino acids. Trimming took off 0 bases at V and 6 bases at J, with 11 bases between the two ends. The germline gives CDR1 KGHSH, CDR2 LQKENI. The CDR3: CASSPPGEQNGYTF. The CDR3 bases are TGTGCCAGCTCACCACCGGGAGAACAGAATGGCTACACCTTC. The full variable domain, rest sourced from reference TRBV18 and TRBJ1-2, is NAGVMQNPRHLVRRRGQEARLRCSPMKGHSHVYWYRQLPEEGLKFMVYLQKENIIDESGMPKERFSAEFPKEGPSILRIQQVVRGDSAAYFCASSPPGEQNGYTFGSGTRLTVV.

V is TRBV4-3 and J is TRBJ2-2, with 13 positions matching TRBD2. This CDR3 has 14 amino acids. CDR1 and CDR2 (germline): LGHNA, YSLEER. V shed 6 bases and J 10 bases; nucleotides not matched to a gene: 5. CDR3 protein: CASRGTSGAEELFF. CDR3 nucleotides: TGCGCCAGCAGGGGGACTAGCGGGGCCGAGGAGCTGTTTTTT.

This chain links TRBV5-1 with TRBJ1-2; TRBD1 matches at 7 bases. CDR1 and CDR2 from the germline V gene are SGHRS and YFSETQ. There are 15 residues in the CDR3. J lost 4 bases, V lost 3 bases, and 9 bases had no gene match. This CDR3 is CASSSGQVARYGYTF. Here the CDR3 DNA reads TGCGCCAGCAGCTCAGGACAGGTTGCTCGCTATGGCTACACCTTC. Looking up the rest from reference TRBV5-1 and TRBJ1-2 gives the full variable domain: KAGVTQTPRYLIKTRGQQVTLSCSPISGHRSVSWYQQTPGQGLQFLFEYFSETQRNKGNFPGRFSGRQFSNSRSEMNVSTLELGDSALYLCASSSGQVARYGYTFGSGTRLTVV.

The V gene is TRBV28, the J gene TRBJ1-2; 9 positions agree with TRBD1. From germline, CDR1 is MDHEN and CDR2 SYDVKM. Trimming at V came to 6 bases and at J to 0 bases, leaving 8 bases not matched to a gene. This CDR3 comprises 16 residues. The CDR3 here is CASSPQGAEANYGYTF. DNA for the CDR3: TGTGCCAGCAGCCCACAGGGGGCTGAAGCTAACTATGGCTACACCTTC.

The chain is built from TRBV5-1 and TRBJ1-1; 8 bases are shared with TRBD1. This CDR3 has 14 residues. Germline V lookup: CDR1 SGHRS, CDR2 YFSETQ. Trimming at V came to 4 bases and at J to 4 bases, leaving 6 bases not matched to a gene. The DNA for the CDR3 is TGCGCCAGCAGCCCTCAGGGGGCAGGCACTGAAGCTTTCTTT. It specifies CASSPQGAGTEAFF.

The genes are TRBV15 and TRBJ2-5, with D tentatively TRBD1 (5 bases). V gave up 5 bases and J gave up 3 bases, with 19 bases separating them. CDR3 length equals 16 residues. Per germline, CDR1 LNHNV and CDR2 YYDKDF (reference sequence). CDR3 loop: CATSRRVVGAKETQYF. The CDR3 DNA is TGTGCCACCAGCCGACGAGTAGTAGGGGCCAAAGAGACCCAGTACTTC.

The chain links TRBV4-2 to TRBJ1-2; no firm D call. V gave up 0 bases and J gave up 3 bases, with 8 bases separating them. The CDR3 sequence is 14 residues long. Germline V lookup: CDR1 LGHNA, CDR2 YNFKEQ. The CDR3 nucleotides read TGTGCCAGCAGCCAAGATCACACCTACTATGGCTACACCTTC. It codes for CASSQDHTYYGYTF.

This chain joins TRBV19 and TRBJ1-2; D not resolved. The CDR3 spans 14 residues. Germline V gives CDR1 LNHDA, CDR2 SQIVND (reference sequence). Trimming stripped 1 base from V and 2 bases from J, with 8 bases between. The CDR3 sequence: CASSIGSANYGYTF. The CDR3, as DNA: TGTGCCAGTAGTATAGGATCAGCGAACTATGGCTACACCTTC.

Written as DNA, the CDR3 is TGTGCCAGCAGCCCAGGGAGGGGGGGCTTCTACGAGCAGTACTTC. Protein: CASSPGRGGFYEQYF. This chain joins TRBV7-9 and TRBJ2-7; D may be TRBD2 (7 bases). V lost 5 bases and J lost 3, with 17 bases in between. Germline-derived CDR1 and CDR2 are SEHNR and FQNEAQ (reference sequence). This CDR3 is built from 15 residues.

The chain links TRBV3-1 (or the pseudogene TRBV3-2) to TRBJ2-2; D remains ambiguous. V was pared by 3 bases and J by 6 bases, with 8 bases between. There are 13 residues in the CDR3. Germline CDR1 is LGHDT and CDR2 is YNNKEL (reference sequence). The CDR3 region is CASSQSRAGELFF. The CDR3 DNA sequence: TGTGCCAGCAGCCAGTCACGGGCCGGGGAGCTGTTTTTT.

This clone was seen once. The chain uses TRBV6-5 and TRBJ2-7, with a possible D match to TRBD1 (5 bases). Trimming removed 5 bases from V and 2 bases from J, with 10 bases in between. The germline V gene encodes CDR1 MNHEY and CDR2 SVGAGI. This CDR3 has 13 amino acids. CDR3 residues: CASSLTGTYEQYF. CDR3 coding DNA: TGTGCCAGCAGTCTTACAGGAACCTACGAGCAGTACTTC.

V and J are TRBV18 and TRBJ2-5, with D tentatively TRBD2 (5 bases). V was pared by 6 bases and J by 5 bases, with 13 bases between. This CDR3 region has 13 residues. In germline, CDR1 is KGHSH, CDR2 LQKENI. The CDR3 spells CASSPLAMETQYF. CDR3 in DNA: TGTGCCAGCTCCCCCCTAGCTATGGAGACCCAGTACTTC. Drawing the rest from reference TRBV18 and TRBJ2-5, the complete variable domain is NAGVMQNPRHLVRRRGQEARLRCSPMKGHSHVYWYRQLPEEGLKFMVYLQKENIIDESGMPKERFSAEFPKEGPSILRIQQVVRGDSAAYFCASSPLAMETQYFGPGTRLLVL.

This sequence joins TRBV3-1 (or the pseudogene TRBV3-2) and TRBJ2-1; 10 bases match TRBD2. J gave up 8 bases and V 7 bases, and 11 bases lay outside the gene matches. The CDR3 sequence is 15 residues long. Germline V gives CDR1 LGHDT, CDR2 YNNKEL (reference sequence). CDR3 loop: CASTRTSGAIYEQFF. CDR3 nucleotides: TGTGCCAGCACACGAACTAGCGGGGCAATCTATGAGCAGTTCTTC.

The chain carries TRBV30 and TRBJ1-2; unclear D gene. Trimming cost V 5 bases and J 7 bases, with 8 bases left between them. The CDR3 spans 10 residues. The germline CDR1 and CDR2 sequences are GTSNPN and SVGIG (reference sequence). The CDR3 spells CAWDGGGYTF. The CDR3 coding sequence is TGTGCCTGGGACGGTGGTGGCTACACCTTC.

The rearrangement joins TRBV7-3 to TRBJ2-7, with D tentatively TRBD1 (6 bases). Germline V lookup: CDR1 SGHTA, CDR2 FQGTGA. V gave up 5 bases and J gave up 5 bases, with 13 bases separating them. The CDR3 has 13 amino acids. The CDR3 protein is CASSLLQGHEQYF. For the CDR3, the DNA is TGTGCCAGCAGCCTTTTACAGGGCCACGAGCAGTACTTC. Complete variable domain (other parts from reference TRBV7-3 and TRBJ2-7): GAGVSQTPSNKVTEKGKYVELRCDPISGHTALYWYRQSLGQGPEFLIYFQGTGAADDSGLPNDRFFAVRPEGSVSTLKIQRTERGDSAVYLCASSLLQGHEQYFGPGTRLTVT.

The chain employs TRBV20-1 and TRBJ1-1; D possibly corresponds to TRBD1 (5 bases). With 3 bases removed from V and 3 bases from J, the gap between germline ends came to 11 bases. This CDR3 comprises 13 residues. Per germline, CDR1 DFQATT and CDR2 SNEGSKA (reference sequence). CDR3 protein: CSASEQEYTEAFF. CDR3 DNA: TGCAGTGCTAGTGAACAGGAATACACTGAAGCTTTCTTT.

The chain employs TRBV28 and TRBJ2-7; possibly TRBD1 for D (5 bases). Germline CDR1 and CDR2: MDHEN and SYDVKM. This CDR3 is 13 amino acids long. Trimming removed 8 bases from V and 4 bases from J, with 15 bases in between. CDR3 nucleotides: TGTGCCAGCGGCAGGGCGCCTCTATACGAGCAGTACTTC. Translation: CASGRAPLYEQYF.

V usage is TRBV7-6 and J usage is TRBJ2-7; weak D call: TRBD2 (6 bases). Germline CDR1 reads SGHVS; CDR2 reads FNYEAQ. The germline V and J ends were trimmed by 5 bases and 7 bases, with 24 bases remaining between them. The CDR3 is 16 amino acids. CDR3 sequence (DNA): TGTGCCAGCAGCCCGCTGGCCAGGGACTCCTCGGGGGAGCAGTACTTC. As protein: CASSPLARDSSGEQYF.

This clone was recorded only once. The chain uses TRBV6-5 and TRBJ2-1; the D is unclear. Germline-derived CDR1 and CDR2 are MNHEY and SVGAGI. The CDR3 extends over 15 amino acids. Deletions cut 6 bases from V and 10 bases from J, with 22 bases between. Here the CDR3 DNA reads TGTGCCAGCAGGGCTGGAGCCGAGCTTTATGGGGAGCAGTTCTTC. Its translation is CASRAGAELYGEQFF.